The 3 T cell receptor beta chains below were found in one sample sequenced in a study of identical twins. TCRdb processed the 5' RACE reads anew with MiXCR; each CDR3 protein has one entry. The table records 690,000 or so distinct CDR3 sequences, roughly 6% of them present only once. The specimen sequenced was naive T cells sorted from blood. The source is a man aged 18 to 29 in good health.

This clonotype came up many times. The CDR3: CASSPSGRAYEQYF. DNA of the CDR3: TGTGCCAGCAGTCCGAGCGGGAGGGCCTACGAGCAGTACTTC. This chain connects TRBV6-1 to TRBJ2-7; 10 positions match TRBD2. Unmatched junction bases numbered 3, after V lost 5 bases and J lost 2 bases. CDR3 length: 14 residues. Per the germline V gene, CDR1 is MNHNS and CDR2 is SASEGT.

The table lists this clonotype with many counts. The chain combines TRBV6-6 with TRBJ1-4; tentative D call: TRBD1 (6 bases). This CDR3 spans 13 amino acids. Trimming took off 8 bases at V and 8 bases at J, with 15 bases between the two ends. CDR1 is MNHNY and CDR2 is SVGAGI in the germline V gene (reference sequence). CDR3 protein: CASRAAGAEKLFF. The CDR3 coding sequence is TGTGCCAGCCGGGCGGCAGGGGCGGAAAAACTGTTTTTT.

The rearrangement joins TRBV5-1 to TRBJ1-4, with D uncertain. The length of the CDR3 is 14 residues. Germline lookup yields CDR1 SGHRS and CDR2 YFSETQ. Trimming pared 0 bases from V and 7 bases from J, leaving 10 bases between. The CDR3 DNA sequence: TGCGCCAGCAGCTTGGAGGCAGGAGGTGAAAAACTGTTTTTT. It specifies CASSLEAGGEKLFF.